A selection of T cell receptor beta chains follows, all from one sample in a study of T cell repertoires in cytomegalovirus infection. Their specific antigens are unknown. Each CDR3 protein gets one entry after TCRdb re-called the reads with MiXCR. The sample lists fewer than 200,000 distinct CDR3 sequences; approximately 21% were seen once. The specimen comprised CD8+ T cells from cultured PBMCs, sampled from culture after CMV antigen stimulation. The origin of the receptors is a human donor in good health (CMV status not recorded). Some clones in this sample may be carry-over from other donors' samples. Both conserved end residues are part of each CDR3. A D gene is named only where the DNA matches it firmly. Clone size is not always given. Where it is, it says once, few, many or a class for expanded clones.

TRBV7-1	TRBD1	TRBJ1-2	NA	CASSTTGTGDRYGYTF	TGTGCCAGCAGCACCACCGGGACAGGGGACCGATATGGCTACACCTTC
TRBV7-9	NA	TRBJ2-3	few	CASSLVTGDGGDTQYF	TGTGCCAGCAGCTTAGTGACAGGTGACGGGGGAGATACGCAGTATTTT
TRBV27	NA	TRBJ2-1	few	CASSLSALGTIEQFF	TGTGCCAGCAGTTTATCGGCCTTAGGAACAATTGAGCAGTTCTTC
TRBV6-1	NA	TRBJ2-1	NA	CASSEESGSYNEQFF	TGTGCCAGCAGTGAAGAATCAGGTTCCTACAATGAGCAGTTCTTC
TRBV3-1	TRBD1	TRBJ2-7	few	CASSQGQGTYEQYF	TGTGCCAGCAGCCAAGGACAGGGGACCTACGAGCAGTACTTC
TRBV4-1	NA	TRBJ1-4	few	CASSQDRGKATNEKLFF	TGCGCCAGCAGCCAAGATCGGGGAAAAGCAACTAATGAAAAACTGTTTTTT
TRBV19	NA	TRBJ1-1	few	CASSIGAGMNTEAFF	TGTGCCAGTAGTATAGGAGCGGGAATGAACACTGAAGCTTTCTTT
TRBV27	NA	TRBJ1-6	few	CASSPNPGGSYNSPLHF	TGTGCCAGCAGTCCCAACCCCGGGGGCTCATATAATTCACCCCTCCACTTT
TRBV7-2	NA	TRBJ1-2	NA	CASRAEWEGGGYTF	TGTGCCAGCAGAGCAGAATGGGAGGGCGGTGGCTACACCTTC
TRBV7-9	NA	TRBJ1-2	NA	CASSLEGDYGYTF	TGTGCCAGCAGCTTGGAAGGGGACTATGGCTACACCTTC
TRBV12-3/TRBV12-4	NA	TRBJ2-5	few	CASTGSGEGGARETQYF	TGTGCCAGCACCGGGAGTGGGGAAGGGGGGGCTCGGGAGACTCAGTACTTC
TRBV12-3/TRBV12-4	NA	TRBJ1-1	many	CASEGTEAFF	TGTGCCAGCGAGGGAACTGAAGCTTTCTTT
TRBV28	NA	TRBJ2-7	NA	CASSTNLIGGVSYEQYF	TGTGCCAGCAGTACAAACTTGATAGGCGGGGTCTCCTACGAGCAGTACTTC
TRBV5-5	NA	TRBJ2-1	many	CASSSRLSSYNEQFF	TGTGCCAGCAGCTCAAGGCTAAGCTCCTACAATGAGCAGTTCTTC
TRBV28	NA	TRBJ2-5	few	CASSFPREGRSETQYF	TGTGCCAGCAGTTTTCCTCGTGAGGGAAGGTCGGAGACCCAGTACTTC
TRBV7-8	NA	TRBJ2-1	NA	CASSLGGAVNNEQFF	TGTGCCAGCAGCTTAGGGGGGGCAGTGAACAATGAGCAGTTCTTC
TRBV7-2	TRBD1	TRBJ2-7	NA	CASSLTRHGLTGGAGEQYF	TGTGCCAGCAGCTTAACTCGTCATGGCTTGACAGGGGGCGCGGGAGAGCAGTACTTC
TRBV12-3/TRBV12-4	NA	TRBJ1-2	NA	CASTGGGDGYTF	TGTGCCAGCACGGGGGGGGGGGACGGCTACACCTTC
TRBV12-3/TRBV12-4	NA	TRBJ1-1	NA	CASSLGAGHTEAFF	TGTGCCAGCAGTTTGGGTGCAGGGCACACTGAAGCTTTCTTT
TRBV15	NA	TRBJ2-1	NA	CATSRDFGSSTGIDNEQFF	TGTGCCACCAGCAGAGACTTTGGTAGCTCGACTGGAATAGACAATGAGCAGTTCTTC
TRBV7-9	NA	TRBJ2-7	few	CASSLGPGMGYEQYF	TGTGCCAGCAGCTTAGGTCCGGGGATGGGGTACGAGCAGTACTTC
TRBV12-3/TRBV12-4	NA	TRBJ1-1	NA	CASSPNNRVDFF	TGTGCCAGCAGTCCAAACAACAGGGTAGATTTCTTT
TRBV7-4	NA	TRBJ1-1	few	CASSPKYEAFF	TGTGCCAGCAGCCCCAAATATGAAGCTTTCTTT
TRBV20-1	NA	TRBJ2-3	NA	CSAREDGVTQYF	TGCAGTGCTAGAGAAGACGGAGTTACGCAGTATTTT
TRBV7-6	NA	TRBJ1-1	NA	CASSAGQYRTEAFF	TGTGCCAGCAGCGCCGGACAGTATAGAACTGAAGCTTTCTTT
TRBV2	NA	TRBJ2-6	few	CASSFPTSTAGANVLTF	TGTGCCAGCAGTTTTCCAACCTCAACAGCTGGGGCCAACGTCCTGACTTTC
TRBV5-1	TRBD1	TRBJ2-2	NA	CASSLLQGAAGELFF	TGCGCCAGCAGCTTGTTACAGGGGGCCGCGGGGGAGCTGTTTTTT
TRBV12-3/TRBV12-4	NA	TRBJ2-7	NA	CASSYRDTAYEQYF	TGTGCCAGCAGCTACCGGGACACTGCCTACGAGCAGTACTTC
TRBV12-3/TRBV12-4	NA	TRBJ1-1	few	CASSPDTENTEAFF	TGTGCCAGCAGCCCGGACACAGAGAACACTGAAGCTTTCTTT
TRBV7-2	NA	TRBJ1-1	NA	CASSSREMNTEAFF	TGTGCCAGCAGCTCGAGGGAAATGAACACTGAAGCTTTCTTT
TRBV12-3/TRBV12-4	NA	TRBJ1-1	NA	CASSPPPGAFF	TGTGCCAGCAGCCCCCCCCCGGGAGCTTTCTTT
TRBV4-3	NA	TRBJ2-7	NA	CASSPLGGDSYEQYF	TGCGCCAGCAGCCCCCTAGGCGGGGACTCCTACGAGCAGTACTTC
TRBV9	TRBD1	TRBJ1-2	many	CASSAATTGDDTF	TGTGCCAGCAGCGCAGCTACGACAGGGGATGACACCTTC
TRBV7-8	NA	TRBJ1-3	NA	CASSLIGNTIYF	TGTGCCAGCAGCTTGATAGGAAACACCATATATTTT
TRBV12-3/TRBV12-4	NA	TRBJ1-1	few	CASSLGGVRAFF	TGTGCCAGCAGTTTAGGTGGGGTTAGAGCTTTCTTT
TRBV7-9	NA	TRBJ1-1	few	CASSSDSNTEAFF	TGTGCCAGCAGCTCGGACAGTAACACTGAAGCTTTCTTT
TRBV11-2	TRBD1	TRBJ2-1	few	CASSFGQGFNEQFF	TGTGCCAGCAGCTTCGGACAGGGGTTCAATGAGCAGTTCTTC
TRBV4-2	NA	TRBJ1-2	NA	CASSQGTDGYTF	TGTGCCAGCAGCCAAGGGACTGATGGCTACACCTTC
TRBV4-1	TRBD1	TRBJ2-7	NA	CASSLRDSGPYEQYF	TGCGCCAGCAGCCTCAGGGACAGCGGACCCTACGAGCAGTACTTC